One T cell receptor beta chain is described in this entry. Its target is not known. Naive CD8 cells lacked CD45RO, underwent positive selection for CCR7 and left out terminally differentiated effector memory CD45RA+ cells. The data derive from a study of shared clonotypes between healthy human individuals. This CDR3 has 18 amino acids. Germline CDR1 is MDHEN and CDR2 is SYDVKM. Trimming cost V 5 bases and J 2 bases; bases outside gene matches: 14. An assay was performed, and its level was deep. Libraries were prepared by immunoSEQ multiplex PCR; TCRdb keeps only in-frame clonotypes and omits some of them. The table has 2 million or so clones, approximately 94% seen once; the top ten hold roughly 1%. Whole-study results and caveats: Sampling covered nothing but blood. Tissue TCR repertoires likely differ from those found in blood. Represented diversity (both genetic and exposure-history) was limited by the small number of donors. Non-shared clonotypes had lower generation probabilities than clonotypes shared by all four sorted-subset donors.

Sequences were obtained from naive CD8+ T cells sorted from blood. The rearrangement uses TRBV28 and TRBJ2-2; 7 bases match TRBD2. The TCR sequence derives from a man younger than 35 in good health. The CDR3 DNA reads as TGTGCCAGCAGTCCCTATGAGGGGAGCGGGGTTAACACCGGGGAGCTGTTTTTT. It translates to CASSPYEGSGVNTGELFF.